The clone carrying this T cell receptor (beta chain) was seen once. The antigen is not known. The data are from a study of cytomegalovirus exposure and HLA in healthy donors. Primers for the PCR totalled 60 Vbeta and 13 Jbeta. The assay was immunoSEQ multiplex PCR, and TCRdb's table has in-frame clones only and misses some. The sample lists 150,000 to 160,000 clones; roughly 70% were seen once. The study, taken as a whole, reports: Cytomegalovirus-associated status was assigned to more than 150 TCR beta chains.

Germline V lookup: CDR1 SGDLS, CDR2 YYNGEE. CDR3 length: 15 amino acids. Trimming removed 5 bases from V and 3 bases from J; junction bases left unmatched: 4. The sequenced sample was PBMCs. The sequence came from a man aged 25 to 40 in good health and CMV-seronegative. The chain carries TRBV9 and TRBJ2-5; 13 bases line up with TRBD2. The CDR3 loop reads CASSSTSGGEETQYF. CDR3 coding DNA: TGTGCCAGCAGTTCCACTAGCGGGGGGGAAGAGACCCAGTACTTC.